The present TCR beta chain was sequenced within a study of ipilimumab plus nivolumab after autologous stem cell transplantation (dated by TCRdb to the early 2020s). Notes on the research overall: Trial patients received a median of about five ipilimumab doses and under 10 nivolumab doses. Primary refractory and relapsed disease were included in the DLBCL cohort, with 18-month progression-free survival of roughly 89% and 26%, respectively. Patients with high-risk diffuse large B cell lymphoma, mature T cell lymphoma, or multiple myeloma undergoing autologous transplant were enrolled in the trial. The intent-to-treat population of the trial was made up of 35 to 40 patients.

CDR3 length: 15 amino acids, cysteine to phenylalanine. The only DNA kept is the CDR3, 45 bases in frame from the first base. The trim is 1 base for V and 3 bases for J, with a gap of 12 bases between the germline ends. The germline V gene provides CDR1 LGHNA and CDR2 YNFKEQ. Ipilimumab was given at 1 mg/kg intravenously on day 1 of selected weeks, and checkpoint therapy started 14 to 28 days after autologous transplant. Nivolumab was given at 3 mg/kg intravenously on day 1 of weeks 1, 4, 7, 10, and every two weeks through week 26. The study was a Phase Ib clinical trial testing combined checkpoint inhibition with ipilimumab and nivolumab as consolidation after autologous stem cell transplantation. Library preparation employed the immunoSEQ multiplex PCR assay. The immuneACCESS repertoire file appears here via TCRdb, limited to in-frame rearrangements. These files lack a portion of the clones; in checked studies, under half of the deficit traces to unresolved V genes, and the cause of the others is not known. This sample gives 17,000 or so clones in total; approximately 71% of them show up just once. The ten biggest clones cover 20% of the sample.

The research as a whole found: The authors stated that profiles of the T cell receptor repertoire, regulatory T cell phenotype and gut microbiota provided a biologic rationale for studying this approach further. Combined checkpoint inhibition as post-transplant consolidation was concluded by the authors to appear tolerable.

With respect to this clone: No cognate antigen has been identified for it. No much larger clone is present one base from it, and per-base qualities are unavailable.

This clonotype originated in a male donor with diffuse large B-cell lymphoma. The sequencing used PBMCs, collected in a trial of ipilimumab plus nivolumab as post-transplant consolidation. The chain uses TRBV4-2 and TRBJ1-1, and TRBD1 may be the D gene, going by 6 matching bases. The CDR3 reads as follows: CASSQVDRSDTEAFF. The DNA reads TGTGCCAGCAGCCAAGTCGACAGGTCCGACACTGAAGCTTTCTTT.